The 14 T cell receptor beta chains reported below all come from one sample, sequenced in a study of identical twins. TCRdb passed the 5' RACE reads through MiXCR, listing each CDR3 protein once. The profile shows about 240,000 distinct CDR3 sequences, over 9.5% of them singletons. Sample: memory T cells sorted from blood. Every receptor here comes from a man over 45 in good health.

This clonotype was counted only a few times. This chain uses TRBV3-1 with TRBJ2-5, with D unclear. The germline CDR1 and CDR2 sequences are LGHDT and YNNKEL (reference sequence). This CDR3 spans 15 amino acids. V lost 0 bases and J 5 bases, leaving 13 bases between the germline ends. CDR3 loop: CASSQDYGPRETQYF. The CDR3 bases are TGTGCCAGCAGCCAAGATTACGGTCCGCGGGAGACCCAGTACTTC.

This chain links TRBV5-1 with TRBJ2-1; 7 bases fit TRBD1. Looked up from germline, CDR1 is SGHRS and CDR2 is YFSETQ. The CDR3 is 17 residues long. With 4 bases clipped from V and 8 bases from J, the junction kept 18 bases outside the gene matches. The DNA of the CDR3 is TGCGCCAGCAGCCAACCCATGACAGGGAAAGGCTCGGATGAGCAGTTCTTC. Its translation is CASSQPMTGKGSDEQFF.

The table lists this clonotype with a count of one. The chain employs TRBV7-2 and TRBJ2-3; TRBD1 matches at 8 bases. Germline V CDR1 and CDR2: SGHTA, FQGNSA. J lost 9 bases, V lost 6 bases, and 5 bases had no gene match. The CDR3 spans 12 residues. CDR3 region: CASRDRAPTQYF. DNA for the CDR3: TGTGCCAGCAGGGACAGGGCCCCCACGCAGTATTTT.

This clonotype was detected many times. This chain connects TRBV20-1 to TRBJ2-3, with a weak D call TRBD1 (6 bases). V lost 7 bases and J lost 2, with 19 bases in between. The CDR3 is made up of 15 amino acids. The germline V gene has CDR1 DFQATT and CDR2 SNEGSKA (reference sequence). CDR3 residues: CSGTRTEASTDTQYF. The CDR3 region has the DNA TGCAGTGGAACGAGGACAGAAGCCTCCACAGATACGCAGTATTTT.

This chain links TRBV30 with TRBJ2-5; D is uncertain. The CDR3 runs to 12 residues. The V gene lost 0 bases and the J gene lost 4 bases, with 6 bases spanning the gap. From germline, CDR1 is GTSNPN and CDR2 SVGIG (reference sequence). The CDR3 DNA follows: TGTGCCTGGAGTGTAGGACGAGAGACCCAGTACTTC. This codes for CAWSVGRETQYF.

CDR3 amino acids: CASSLLQGSDTQYF. CDR3 in DNA: TGCGCCAGCAGCTTATTACAGGGGTCAGATACGCAGTATTTT. This chain uses TRBV5-1 with TRBJ2-3; 7 bases match TRBD1. From germline, CDR1 is SGHRS and CDR2 YFSETQ. Losses at the gene ends were 2 bases for V and 4 bases for J; bases not matched to a gene: 4. The CDR3 is 14 amino acids.

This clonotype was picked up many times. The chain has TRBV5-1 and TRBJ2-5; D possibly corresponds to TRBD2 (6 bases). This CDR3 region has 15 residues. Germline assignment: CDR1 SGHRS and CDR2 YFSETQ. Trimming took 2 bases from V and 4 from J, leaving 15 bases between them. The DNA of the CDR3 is TGCGCCAGCAGCTTACGGGCCGGGAGCGGAGAGACCCAGTACTTC. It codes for CASSLRAGSGETQYF.

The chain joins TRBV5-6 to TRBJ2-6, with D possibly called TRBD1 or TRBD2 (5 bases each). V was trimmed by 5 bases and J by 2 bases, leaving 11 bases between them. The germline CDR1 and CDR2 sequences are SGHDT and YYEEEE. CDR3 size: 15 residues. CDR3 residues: CASRWGFTGANVLTF. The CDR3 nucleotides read TGTGCCAGCAGATGGGGGTTCACTGGGGCCAACGTCCTGACTTTC.

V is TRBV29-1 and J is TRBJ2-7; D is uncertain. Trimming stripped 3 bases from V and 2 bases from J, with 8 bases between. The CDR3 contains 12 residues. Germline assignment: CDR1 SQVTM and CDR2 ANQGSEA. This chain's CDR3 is CSVDVGTYEQYF. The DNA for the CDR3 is TGCAGCGTTGATGTGGGGACCTACGAGCAGTACTTC.

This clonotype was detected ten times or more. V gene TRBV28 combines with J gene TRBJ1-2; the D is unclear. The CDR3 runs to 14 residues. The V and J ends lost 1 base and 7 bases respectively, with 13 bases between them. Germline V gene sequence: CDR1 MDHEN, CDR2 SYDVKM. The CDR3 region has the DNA TGTGCCAGCAGTTTATCCACTTTGAGGACTGGCTACACCTTC. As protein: CASSLSTLRTGYTF.

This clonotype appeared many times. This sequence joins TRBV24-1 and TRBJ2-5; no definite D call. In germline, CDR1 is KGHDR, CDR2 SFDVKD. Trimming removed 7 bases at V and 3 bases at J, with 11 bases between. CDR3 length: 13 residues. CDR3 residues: CATRKGGEETQYF. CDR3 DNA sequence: TGTGCCACCAGGAAAGGTGGAGAAGAGACCCAGTACTTC.

The CDR3 spells CASSIAASGRAGTGELFF. The CDR3 coding sequence is TGTGCCAGTAGTATTGCGGCTAGCGGGAGGGCCGGCACCGGGGAGCTGTTTTTT. The genes are TRBV19 and TRBJ2-2; 12 bases match TRBD2. The CDR3 has 18 residues. Trimming removed 3 bases from V and 4 bases from J; junction bases left unmatched: 9. The germline gives CDR1 LNHDA, CDR2 SQIVND (reference sequence).

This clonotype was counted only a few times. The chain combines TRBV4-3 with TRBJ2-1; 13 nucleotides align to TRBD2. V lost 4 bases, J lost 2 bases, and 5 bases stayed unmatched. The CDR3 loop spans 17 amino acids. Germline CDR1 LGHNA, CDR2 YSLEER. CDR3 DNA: TGCGCCAGCAGCCCCCGGACTAGCGGGGGCCCCTACAATGAGCAGTTCTTC. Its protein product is CASSPRTSGGPYNEQFF.

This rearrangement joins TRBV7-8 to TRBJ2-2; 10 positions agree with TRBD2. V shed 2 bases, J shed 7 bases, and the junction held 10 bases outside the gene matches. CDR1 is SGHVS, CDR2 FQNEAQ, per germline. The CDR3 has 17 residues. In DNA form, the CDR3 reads TGTGCCAGCAGCTTACTCCTAGCGGGAGCGGGTAGCGGGGAGCTGTTTTTT. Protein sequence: CASSLLLAGAGSGELFF.